The 21 T cell receptor beta chains below were found in one sample sequenced in a study of cytotoxic CD8 clonotypes in ibrutinib-treated CLL. The assay was immunoSEQ multiplex PCR, and TCRdb's table has in-frame clones only and misses some. Of roughly 130,000 clones in the sample, around 93% were seen once. The input for sequencing was PBMCs, taken after 12 months of ibrutinib treatment. These receptors were obtained from a human donor with chronic lymphocytic leukemia.

The V gene is TRBV7-2, the J gene TRBJ1-2; D is uncertain. The CDR3 spans 14 residues. Trimming took 0 bases from V and 8 from J, leaving 13 bases between them. From germline, CDR1 is SGHTA and CDR2 FQGNSA. The DNA for the CDR3 is TGTGCCAGCAGCTTAGCTTCACATGCTTCCGGCTACACCTTC. Protein: CASSLASHASGYTF.

This chain connects TRBV28 to TRBJ2-7; D call uncertain. The CDR3 consists of 12 residues. Trimming removed 6 bases from V and 3 bases from J, with 9 bases in between. The germline CDR1 and CDR2 sequences are MDHEN and SYDVKM. CDR3 amino acids: CASSRHNYEQYF. CDR3 nucleotide sequence: TGTGCCAGCAGCCGACATAACTACGAGCAGTACTTC.

This clone was counted a single time. The chain couples TRBV28 to TRBJ1-5, with 9 bases aligning to TRBD1. V gave up 8 bases and J gave up 6 bases; unmatched junction bases: 17. Germline lookup yields CDR1 MDHEN and CDR2 SYDVKM. This CDR3 comprises 17 residues. The CDR3: CASARAGTGFLAQPQHF. In DNA, the CDR3 is TGTGCCAGCGCCAGAGCCGGGACAGGGTTTTTGGCTCAGCCCCAGCATTTT.

V and J are TRBV29-1 and TRBJ2-5; weak D call: TRBD1 (6 bases). CDR1 and CDR2 from the germline V gene are SQVTM and ANQGSEA. CDR3 length: 12 residues. The CDR3 sequence: CGETGFQETQYF. CDR3 bases: TGCGGAGAAACAGGGTTTCAAGAGACCCAGTACTTC.

V and J are TRBV15 and TRBJ2-1; D is unclear. The germline V gene encodes CDR1 LNHNV and CDR2 YYDKDF (reference sequence). The germline V and J ends were trimmed by 0 bases and 10 bases, with 7 bases remaining between them. The length of the CDR3 is 12 residues. CDR3 protein: CATSRDRQEQFF. The CDR3 DNA is TGTGCCACCAGCAGAGATCGCCAAGAGCAGTTCTTC.

The chain is built from TRBV7-6 and TRBJ2-1, with TRBD2 matching over 11 bases. V shed 7 bases, J shed 5 bases, and the junction held 1 base outside the gene matches. The CDR3 is 13 residues long. CDR1 and CDR2 from the germline V gene are SGHVS and FNYEAQ. DNA for the CDR3: TGTGCCAGCAAACTAGCGGGGGACAATGAGCAGTTCTTC. This encodes CASKLAGDNEQFF.

This clone was observed once. The chain uses TRBV18 and TRBJ1-2, with 7 positions matching TRBD1. This CDR3 has 13 amino acids. The germline gives CDR1 KGHSH, CDR2 LQKENI. The ends lost 10 bases at V and 5 bases at J; junction bases unmatched: 10. Written as DNA, the CDR3 is TGTGCCACCGCTAGAGGACAGGCATATGGCTACACCTTC. It translates to CATARGQAYGYTF. Combining the CDR3 with reference TRBV18 and TRBJ1-2 gives the whole variable domain NAGVMQNPRHLVRRRGQEARLRCSPMKGHSHVYWYRQLPEEGLKFMVYLQKENIIDESGMPKERFSAEFPKEGPSILRIQQVVRGDSAAYFCATARGQAYGYTFGSGTRLTVV.

The chain links TRBV7-2 to TRBJ1-2; 7 bases align to TRBD1. The V segment lost 5 bases and the J segment 3 bases; nucleotides outside the gene matches: 9. The CDR3 runs to 15 residues. CDR1 SGHTA and CDR2 FQGNSA come from the germline V gene. The CDR3 region has the DNA TGTGCCAGCAGCGCAACTCAGGGGGTCTACTATGGCTACACCTTC. Amino acid sequence: CASSATQGVYYGYTF.

This clone was found a few times. The V and J genes are TRBV9 and TRBJ2-1; TRBD2 agrees at 8 bases. In germline, CDR1 is SGDLS, CDR2 YYNGEE. V shed 2 bases and J 7 bases; nucleotides not matched to a gene: 8. The CDR3 extends over 15 amino acids. This chain's CDR3 is CASSVMGLGENEQFF. CDR3 DNA sequence: TGTGCCAGCAGCGTTATGGGACTAGGGGAAAATGAGCAGTTCTTC.

Only a few counts were recorded for this clone. The V call is TRBV6-5, the J call TRBJ1-5; D might be TRBD1 (6 bases). This CDR3 comprises 14 residues. The germline V and J ends were trimmed by 5 bases and 7 bases, with 15 bases remaining between them. Germline V gene data show CDR1 as MNHEY and CDR2 as SVGAGI. CDR3 DNA: TGTGCCAGCAGTCTGAGCCAGGGGTTGCAGCCCCAGCATTTT. Translation gives CASSLSQGLQPQHF.

This chain connects TRBV5-1 to TRBJ2-2, with 8 bases identical to TRBD1. The CDR3 runs 14 residues. CDR1 is SGHRS and CDR2 is YFSETQ in the germline V gene. J was trimmed by 6 bases and V by 4 bases; bases with no gene match: 5. CDR3 sequence reads: CASSPTGVPGELFF. CDR3 DNA sequence: TGCGCCAGCAGCCCGACAGGGGTGCCCGGGGAGCTGTTTTTT. Filled out from reference TRBV5-1 and TRBJ2-2, the complete variable domain reads KAGVTQTPRYLIKTRGQQVTLSCSPISGHRSVSWYQQTPGQGLQFLFEYFSETQRNKGNFPGRFSGRQFSNSRSEMNVSTLELGDSALYLCASSPTGVPGELFFGEGSRLTVL.

V and J are TRBV6-1 and TRBJ1-5; 7 bases agree with TRBD1. The V segment lost 3 bases and the J segment 4 bases; nucleotides outside the gene matches: 6. CDR1 is MNHNS, CDR2 SASEGT, per germline. The CDR3 is made up of 15 amino acids. Here the CDR3 reads CASSEQGGINQPQHF. The CDR3 nucleotides read TGTGCCAGCAGTGAGCAGGGGGGGATTAATCAGCCCCAGCATTTT.

The chain employs TRBV4-1 and TRBJ1-1, with a possible D match to TRBD1 (6 bases). V was pared by 5 bases and J by 5 bases, with 12 bases between. Per the germline V gene, CDR1 is MGHRA and CDR2 is YSYEKL. CDR3 length: 13 residues. The CDR3 spells CASSWGAQTEAFF. CDR3 nucleotides: TGCGCCAGCAGCTGGGGGGCTCAGACTGAAGCTTTCTTT.

The genes are TRBV27 and TRBJ2-3, with a possible D match to TRBD1 (5 bases). The germline V and J ends were trimmed by 5 bases and 4 bases, with 22 bases remaining between them. This CDR3 contains 17 residues. CDR1 MNHEY and CDR2 SMNVEV come from the germline V gene (reference sequence). The CDR3 reads CASSTLGQGKGADTQYF. CDR3 DNA sequence: TGTGCCAGCAGTACCCTAGGGCAGGGCAAAGGGGCAGATACGCAGTATTTT.

This clone has more than one count but fewer than ten. The chain uses TRBV18 and TRBJ2-3, with unresolved D. The CDR3 sequence is 14 residues long. The V end lost 0 bases, the J end lost 6 bases, and 10 bases lay between the germline ends. The germline CDR1 and CDR2 sequences are KGHSH and LQKENI. This chain's CDR3 is CASSPPFRGDTQYF. CDR3 in DNA: TGTGCCAGCTCACCACCGTTCCGTGGGGATACGCAGTATTTT.

V is TRBV6-5 and J is TRBJ2-5; 10 nucleotides align to TRBD2. The junction had 9 bases not matched to a gene; V was cut back by 6 bases and J by 5 bases. The CDR3 is 15 amino acids. Germline V CDR1 and CDR2: MNHEY, SVGAGI. The CDR3 DNA reads TGTGCCAGCAGACCAAGCGGGAGGGCCGCTGAGACCCAGTACTTC. Its protein product is CASRPSGRAAETQYF.

This chain connects TRBV11-2 to TRBJ2-7; 7 bases align to TRBD2. With V trimmed by 4 bases and J by 4 bases, 19 bases remained unmatched. The CDR3 loop spans 18 amino acids. Germline V gives CDR1 SGHAT, CDR2 FQNNGV. The CDR3 spells CASSSSPVTSLLSYEQYF. The DNA of the CDR3 is TGTGCCAGCAGCTCCAGTCCTGTGACTAGCCTGCTCTCGTACGAGCAGTACTTC.

This chain uses TRBV7-3 with TRBJ2-3; TRBD1 matches 11 bases. Losses at the gene ends were 5 bases for V and 4 bases for J; bases not matched to a gene: 5. Germline V gene data show CDR1 as SGHTA and CDR2 as FQGTGA. The CDR3 spans 15 residues. CDR3 nucleotide sequence: TGTGCCAGCAGCCCCTCGGGACAGGGGGCAGATACGCAGTATTTT. Translated, it gives CASSPSGQGADTQYF. The complete variable domain, with remaining parts taken from reference TRBV7-3 and TRBJ2-3, reads GAGVSQTPSNKVTEKGKYVELRCDPISGHTALYWYRQSLGQGPEFLIYFQGTGAADDSGLPNDRFFAVRPEGSVSTLKIQRTERGDSAVYLCASSPSGQGADTQYFGPGTRLTVL.

The V and J genes are TRBV7-2 and TRBJ1-4; D is possibly TRBD1 (6 bases). There are 15 residues in the CDR3. V was clipped by 5 bases and J by 4 bases, with 14 bases between them. Germline loops: CDR1 SGHTA, CDR2 FQGNSA. CDR3: CASSKKQGLNEKLFF. The CDR3 DNA sequence: TGTGCCAGCAGCAAGAAACAGGGACTTAATGAAAAACTGTTTTTT.

The V gene is TRBV7-8, the J gene TRBJ1-4, with D perhaps matching TRBD1 (6 bases). From germline, CDR1 is SGHVS and CDR2 FQNEAQ. V was trimmed by 3 bases and J by 0 bases, leaving 8 bases between them. The CDR3 is 15 amino acids. The DNA of the CDR3 is TGTGCCAGCAGCTTGCGGACAGCAACTAATGAAAAACTGTTTTTT. Translated, it gives CASSLRTATNEKLFF.

The chain links TRBV29-1 to TRBJ2-6; D uncertain. The CDR3 extends over 13 amino acids. V was cut by 1 base and J by 0 bases, with 1 base left in between. Germline-derived CDR1 and CDR2 are SQVTM and ANQGSEA. The CDR3 DNA reads as TGCAGCGTTGAAGGCTCTGGGGCCAACGTCCTGACTTTC. This sequence encodes CSVEGSGANVLTF.